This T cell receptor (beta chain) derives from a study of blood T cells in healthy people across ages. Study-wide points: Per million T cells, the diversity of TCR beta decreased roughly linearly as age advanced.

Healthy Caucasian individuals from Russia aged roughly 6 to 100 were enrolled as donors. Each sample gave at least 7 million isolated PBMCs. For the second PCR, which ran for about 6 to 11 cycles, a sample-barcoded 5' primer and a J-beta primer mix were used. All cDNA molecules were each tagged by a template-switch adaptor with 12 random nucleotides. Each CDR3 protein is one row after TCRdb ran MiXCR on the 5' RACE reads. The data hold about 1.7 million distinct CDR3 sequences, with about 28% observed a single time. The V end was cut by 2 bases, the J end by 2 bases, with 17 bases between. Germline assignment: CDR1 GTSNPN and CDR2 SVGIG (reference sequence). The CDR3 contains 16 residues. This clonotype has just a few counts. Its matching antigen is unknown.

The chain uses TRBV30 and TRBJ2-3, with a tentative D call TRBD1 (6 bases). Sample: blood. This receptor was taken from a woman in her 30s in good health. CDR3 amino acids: CAWSPPGDKDTDTQYF. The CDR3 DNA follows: TGTGCCTGGAGTCCTCCCGGGGACAAAGACACAGATACGCAGTATTTT.